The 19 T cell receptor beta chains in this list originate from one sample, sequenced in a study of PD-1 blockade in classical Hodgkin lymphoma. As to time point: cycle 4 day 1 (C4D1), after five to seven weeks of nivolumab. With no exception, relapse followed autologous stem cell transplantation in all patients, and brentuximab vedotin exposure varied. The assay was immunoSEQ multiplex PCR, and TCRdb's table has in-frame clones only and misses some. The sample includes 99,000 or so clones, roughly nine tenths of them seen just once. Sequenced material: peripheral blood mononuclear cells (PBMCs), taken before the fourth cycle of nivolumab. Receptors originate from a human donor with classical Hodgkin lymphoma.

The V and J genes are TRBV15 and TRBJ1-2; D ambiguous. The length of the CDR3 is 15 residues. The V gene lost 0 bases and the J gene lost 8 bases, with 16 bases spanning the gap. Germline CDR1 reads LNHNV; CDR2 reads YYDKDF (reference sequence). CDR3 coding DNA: TGTGCCACCAGCAGAGAAACTTGGGAATACGGCGGCTACACCTTC. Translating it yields CATSRETWEYGGYTF.

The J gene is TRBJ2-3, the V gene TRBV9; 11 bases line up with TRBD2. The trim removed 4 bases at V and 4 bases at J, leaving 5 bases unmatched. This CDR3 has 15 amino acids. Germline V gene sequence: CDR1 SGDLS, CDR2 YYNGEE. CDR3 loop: CASSPTSGSSDTQYF. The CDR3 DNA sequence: TGTGCCAGCAGCCCTACTAGCGGGAGTTCAGATACGCAGTATTTT.

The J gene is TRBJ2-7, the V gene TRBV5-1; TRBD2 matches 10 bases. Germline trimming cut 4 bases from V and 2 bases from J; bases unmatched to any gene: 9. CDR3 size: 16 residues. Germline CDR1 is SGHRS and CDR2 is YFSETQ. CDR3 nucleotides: TGCGCCAGCAGCCCAAGGACTAGCGGTAAGGCCTACGAGCAGTACTTC. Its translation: CASSPRTSGKAYEQYF.

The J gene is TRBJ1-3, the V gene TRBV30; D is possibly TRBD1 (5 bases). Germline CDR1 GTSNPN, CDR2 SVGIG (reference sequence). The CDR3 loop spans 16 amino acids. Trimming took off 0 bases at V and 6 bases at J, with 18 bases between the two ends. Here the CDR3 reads CAWSVTRTGTQNTIYF. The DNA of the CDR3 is TGTGCCTGGAGTGTTACCCGGACGGGGACGCAAAACACCATATATTTT. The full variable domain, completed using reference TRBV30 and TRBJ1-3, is SQTIHQWPATLVQPVGSPLSLECTVEGTSNPNLYWYRQAAGRGLQLLFYSVGIGQISSEVPQNLSASRPQDRQFILSSKKLLLSDSGFYLCAWSVTRTGTQNTIYFGEGSWLTVV.

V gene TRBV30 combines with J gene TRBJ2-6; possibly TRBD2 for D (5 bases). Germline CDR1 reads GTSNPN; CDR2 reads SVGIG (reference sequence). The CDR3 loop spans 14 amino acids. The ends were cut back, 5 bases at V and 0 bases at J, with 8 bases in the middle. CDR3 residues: CAWEEGSGANVLTF. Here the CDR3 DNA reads TGTGCCTGGGAAGAGGGCTCTGGGGCCAACGTCCTGACTTTC.

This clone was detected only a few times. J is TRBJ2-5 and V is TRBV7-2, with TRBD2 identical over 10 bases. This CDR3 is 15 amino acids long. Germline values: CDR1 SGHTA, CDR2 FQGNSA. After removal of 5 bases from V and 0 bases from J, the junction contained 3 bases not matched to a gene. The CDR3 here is CASSAGLADQETQYF. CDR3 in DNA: TGTGCCAGCAGCGCCGGACTAGCGGACCAAGAGACCCAGTACTTC.

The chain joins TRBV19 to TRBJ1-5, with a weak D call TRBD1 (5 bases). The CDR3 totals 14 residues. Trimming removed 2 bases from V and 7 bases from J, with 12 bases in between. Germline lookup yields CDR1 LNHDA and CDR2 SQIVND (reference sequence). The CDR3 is CASSIPQGGQPQHF. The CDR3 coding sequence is TGTGCCAGTAGTATACCCCAGGGAGGACAGCCCCAGCATTTT. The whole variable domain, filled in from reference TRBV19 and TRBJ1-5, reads DGGITQSPKYLFRKEGQNVTLSCEQNLNHDAMYWYRQDPGQGLRLIYYSQIVNDFQKGDIAEGYSVSREKKESFPLTVTSAQKNPTAFYLCASSIPQGGQPQHFGDGTRLSIL.

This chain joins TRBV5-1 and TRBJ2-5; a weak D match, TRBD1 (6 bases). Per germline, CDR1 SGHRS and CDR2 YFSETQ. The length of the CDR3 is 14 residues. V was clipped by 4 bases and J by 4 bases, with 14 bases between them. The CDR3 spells CASSRTGSRETQYF. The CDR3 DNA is TGCGCCAGCAGCCGAACAGGGAGTCGAGAGACCCAGTACTTC.

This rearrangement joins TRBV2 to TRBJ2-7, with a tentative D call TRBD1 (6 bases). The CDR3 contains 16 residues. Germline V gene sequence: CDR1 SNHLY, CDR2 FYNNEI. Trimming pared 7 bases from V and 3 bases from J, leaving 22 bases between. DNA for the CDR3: TGTGCCAGCAACCCCCCTAATGGGGGCCCTTACTACGAGCAGTACTTC. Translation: CASNPPNGGPYYEQYF.

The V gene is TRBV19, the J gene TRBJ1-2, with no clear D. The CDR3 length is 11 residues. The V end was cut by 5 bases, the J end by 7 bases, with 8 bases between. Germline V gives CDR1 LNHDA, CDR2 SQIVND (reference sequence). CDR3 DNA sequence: TGTGCCAGTAGTTTCGGGGTTGGCTACACCTTC. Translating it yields CASSFGVGYTF.

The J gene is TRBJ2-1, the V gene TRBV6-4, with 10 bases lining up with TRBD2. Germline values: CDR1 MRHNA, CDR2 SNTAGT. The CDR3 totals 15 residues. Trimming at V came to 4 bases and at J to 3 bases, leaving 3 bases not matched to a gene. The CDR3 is CASSVTSGDYNEQFF. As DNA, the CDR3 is TGTGCCAGCAGTGTAACTAGCGGGGACTACAATGAGCAGTTCTTC.

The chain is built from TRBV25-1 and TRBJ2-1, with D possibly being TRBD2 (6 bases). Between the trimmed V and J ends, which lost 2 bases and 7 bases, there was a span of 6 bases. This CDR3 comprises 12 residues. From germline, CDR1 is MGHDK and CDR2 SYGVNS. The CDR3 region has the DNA TGTGCCAGCAGTGAAGGAGGGAATGAGCAGTTCTTC. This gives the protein CASSEGGNEQFF.

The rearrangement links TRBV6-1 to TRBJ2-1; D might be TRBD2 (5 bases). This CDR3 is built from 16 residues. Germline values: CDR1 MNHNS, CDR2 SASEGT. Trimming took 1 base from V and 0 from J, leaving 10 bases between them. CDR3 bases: TGTGCCAGCAGTGAAGAGGGTGGGAGCTCCTACAATGAGCAGTTCTTC. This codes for CASSEEGGSSYNEQFF.

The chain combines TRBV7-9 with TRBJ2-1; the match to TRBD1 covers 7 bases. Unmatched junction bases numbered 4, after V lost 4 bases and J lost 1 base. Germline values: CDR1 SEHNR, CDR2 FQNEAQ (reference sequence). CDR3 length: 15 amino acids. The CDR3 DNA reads TGTGCCAGCAGCTCCGAGGGGGCATCCTACAATGAGCAGTTCTTC. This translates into CASSSEGASYNEQFF.

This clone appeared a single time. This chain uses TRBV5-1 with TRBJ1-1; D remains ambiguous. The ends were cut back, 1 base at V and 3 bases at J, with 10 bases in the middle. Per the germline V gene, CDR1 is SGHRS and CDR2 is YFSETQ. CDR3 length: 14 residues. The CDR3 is CASSLTGSDTEAFF. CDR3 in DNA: TGCGCCAGCAGCTTGACCGGGAGCGACACTGAAGCTTTCTTT.

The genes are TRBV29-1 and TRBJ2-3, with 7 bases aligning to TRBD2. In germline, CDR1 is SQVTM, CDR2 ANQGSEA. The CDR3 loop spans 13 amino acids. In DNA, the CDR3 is TGCGAGGTTAGGGGAGGGCGCACAGATACGCAGTATTTT. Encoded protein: CEVRGGRTDTQYF.

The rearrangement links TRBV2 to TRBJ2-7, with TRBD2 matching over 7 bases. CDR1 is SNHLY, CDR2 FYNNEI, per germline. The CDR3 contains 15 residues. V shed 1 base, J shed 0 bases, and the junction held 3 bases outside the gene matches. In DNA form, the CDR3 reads TGTGCCAGCAGTGAAGGAGGCGGGAGCTCCTACGAGCAGTACTTC. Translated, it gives CASSEGGGSSYEQYF. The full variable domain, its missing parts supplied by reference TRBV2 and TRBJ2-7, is EPEVTQTPSHQVTQMGQEVILRCVPISNHLYFYWYRQILGQKVEFLVSFYNNEISEKSEIFDDQFSVERPDGSNFTLKIRSTKLEDSAMYFCASSEGGGSSYEQYFGPGTRLTVT.

CDR3 in amino acids: CASSLGAAARTDTQYF. In DNA, the CDR3 is TGTGCCAGCAGCTTAGGGGCCGCGGCCCGCACAGATACGCAGTATTTT. The V call is TRBV7-2, the J call TRBJ2-3; D unclear. The CDR3 covers 16 residues. V was pared by 1 base and J by 1 base, with 12 bases between. Looked up from germline, CDR1 is SGHTA and CDR2 is FQGNSA.

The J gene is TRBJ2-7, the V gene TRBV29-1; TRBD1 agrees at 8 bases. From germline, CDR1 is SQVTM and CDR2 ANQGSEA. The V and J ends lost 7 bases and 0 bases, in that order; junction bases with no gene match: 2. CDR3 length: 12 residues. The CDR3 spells CSAGQDSYEQYF. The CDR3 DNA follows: TGCAGCGCGGGACAGGACTCCTACGAGCAGTACTTC.